These T cell receptor beta chains were read from a single sample in a study of T-cell reconstitution after alpha-beta-depleted transplantation in children. TCRdb called the PCR reads again in MiXCR, with one record for every CDR3 protein. The table has under 850,000 distinct CDR3 sequences, roughly 13% seen once. The material sequenced was PBMCs, taken before TCRalphabeta/CD19-depleted stem cell transplant. These receptors originate from a girl aged 2-9 years with congenital amegakaryocytic thrombocytopenia, due to receive a stem cell transplant. The CDR3 runs from the conserved cysteine through the conserved F or W. A D gene is named only where the DNA matches it firmly. Part of the rows lack a size; the others show once, few, many or a class for expanded clones.

clone size,V gene,J gene,D gene,CDR3 DNA,CDR3 protein
many,TRBV10-2,TRBJ1-1,.,TGCGCCAGCGACACGACTGTGAACACTGAAGCTTTCTTT,CASDTTVNTEAFF
few,TRBV11-2,TRBJ2-1,.,TGTGCCAGCAGCTTAGTCCGGGGGTCGCGGTTCTTC,CASSLVRGSRFF
many,TRBV28,TRBJ2-3,TRBD2,TGTGCCAGCAGTTTCGGCGTAGCGGGAGGGCCGTCCTCTAGCACAGATACGCAGTATTTT,CASSFGVAGGPSSSTDTQYF
few,TRBV7-6,TRBJ2-3,.,TGTGCCAGCAGCTTAGTTGGCCGTAGGGATACGCAGTATTTT,CASSLVGRRDTQYF
many,TRBV5-1,TRBJ2-5,.,TGCGCCAGCAGCAATGACAGACAAGAGACCCAGTACTTC,CASSNDRQETQYF
few,TRBV5-6,TRBJ2-3,.,TGTGCCAGCAGCTTGTCAGACACACAATGGGGGCATGGAGGCACAGATACGCAGTATTTT,CASSLSDTQWGHGGTDTQYF
.,TRBV20-1,TRBJ2-3,TRBD2,TGCAGTGCCCGACTAGCGGGAGCCGCAGATACGCAGTATTTT,CSARLAGAADTQYF
.,TRBV20-1,TRBJ2-1,TRBD2,TGCAGTGCTGGGGGGACTAGCGAAGGGTACAATGAGCAGTTCTTC,CSAGGTSEGYNEQFF
many,TRBV6-1,TRBJ2-5,.,TGTGCCAGCACCAGGGCCTTCCCAGAGACCCAGTACTTC,CASTRAFPETQYF
many,TRBV5-1,TRBJ1-2,.,TGCGCCAGCAGCCCGGGGGTCGCGGGGCTCTATGGCTACACCTTC,CASSPGVAGLYGYTF
.,TRBV11-2,TRBJ2-3,.,TGTGCCAGCTTGGGGATACTCCCTAGCACAGATACGCAGTATTTT,CASLGILPSTDTQYF
many,TRBV10-2,TRBJ1-1,TRBD1,TGCGCCAGCAGTGAGACTACAGGGGTGCACACTGAAGCTTTCTTT,CASSETTGVHTEAFF
many,TRBV7-8,TRBJ2-7,.,TGTGCCAGCAGCACCGATCCGGGACACCTTTTACCGGGGCAGTACTTC,CASSTDPGHLLPGQYF
few,TRBV5-1,TRBJ2-1,TRBD1,TGCGCCAGCAAAACGGTCCAGGGGGCATACAATGAGCAGTTCTTC,CASKTVQGAYNEQFF
.,TRBV7-6,TRBJ2-7,.,TGTGCCAGCAGCTTAGAGACAGTAGGCGAGCAGTACTTC,CASSLETVGEQYF
.,TRBV20-1,TRBJ2-7,TRBD1,TGCAGTGCTCGTCCCCGGGACAGGGGTTCCTACGAGCAGTACTTC,CSARPRDRGSYEQYF
many,TRBV20-1,TRBJ2-1,TRBD1,TGCAGTGCTCCCTCCTCGACAGGGCTCTCCAATGAGCAGTTCTTC,CSAPSSTGLSNEQFF
many,TRBV20-1,TRBJ1-3,TRBD1,TGCAGTGCTAGAGCGCAGGGGGCCGGAAACACCATATATTTT,CSARAQGAGNTIYF
.,TRBV5-1,TRBJ2-2,.,TGCGCCAGCAGCGACTACACCGGGGAGCTGTTTTTT,CASSDYTGELFF
few,TRBV20-1,TRBJ2-1,.,TGCAGTGCTAGTCCTCTGTCTGGCTACAATGAGCAGTTCTTC,CSASPLSGYNEQFF
many,TRBV6-5,TRBJ2-6,.,TGTGGATCCGGAGGGGCCAACGTCCTGACTTTC,CGSGGANVLTF
many,TRBV5-1,TRBJ2-1,TRBD2,TGCGCCAGCAGCAACCATTTGGTAGCGGGAGAAGGGAACAATGAGCAGTTCTTC,CASSNHLVAGEGNNEQFF
few,TRBV2,TRBJ2-3,.,TGTGCCAGCAGTGAATGGGGTTCTACTAGCACAGATACGCAGTATTTT,CASSEWGSTSTDTQYF
.,TRBV7-6,TRBJ2-5,.,TGTGCCAGCAGCTCCATTGGAGGTCAAGAGACCCAGTACTTC,CASSSIGGQETQYF